This T cell receptor beta chain was sequenced during a study of T cell repertoires in cytomegalovirus infection. At the level of the study: Both CMV infection and a matching HLA type were indicated by public TCR beta signatures.

This clonotype occurred once. Its antigen remains unidentified. TCRdb processed the reads anew with MiXCR; each CDR3 protein has one entry. The profile shows about 85,000 distinct CDR3 sequences, 45% to 55% of them singletons. Germline CDR1 reads DFQATT; CDR2 reads SNEGSKA (reference sequence). The V gene lost 3 bases and the J gene lost 3 bases, with 14 bases spanning the gap. CDR3 length: 14 residues. This receptor was identified in a human donor in good health (CMV status not recorded). Some clones in this sample may be carry-over from other donors' samples. The rearrangement links TRBV20-1 to TRBJ2-5; TRBD2 is a possible D gene (6 bases). Material: CD8+ T cells from cultured PBMCs, obtained from culture after CMV antigen stimulation. As DNA, the CDR3 is TGCAGTGCTAGTTCCGGGACTCCTAAAGAGACCCAGTACTTC. It yields the protein CSASSGTPKETQYF.